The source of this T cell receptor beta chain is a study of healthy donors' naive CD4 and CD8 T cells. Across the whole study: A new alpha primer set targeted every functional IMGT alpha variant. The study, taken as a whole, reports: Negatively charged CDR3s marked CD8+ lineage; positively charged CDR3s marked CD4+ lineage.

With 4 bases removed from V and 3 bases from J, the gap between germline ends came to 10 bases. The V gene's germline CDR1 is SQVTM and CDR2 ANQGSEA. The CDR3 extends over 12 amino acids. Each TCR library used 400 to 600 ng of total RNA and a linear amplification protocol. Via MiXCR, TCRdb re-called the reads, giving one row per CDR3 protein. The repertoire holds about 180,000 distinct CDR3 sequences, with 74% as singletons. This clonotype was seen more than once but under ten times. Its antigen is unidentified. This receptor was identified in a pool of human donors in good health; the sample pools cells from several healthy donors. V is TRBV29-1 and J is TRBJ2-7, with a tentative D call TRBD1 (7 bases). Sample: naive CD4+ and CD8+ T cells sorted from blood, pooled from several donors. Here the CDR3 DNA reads TGCAGCGTTGGACAGGGAGGCTACGAGCAGTACTTC. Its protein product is CSVGQGGYEQYF.